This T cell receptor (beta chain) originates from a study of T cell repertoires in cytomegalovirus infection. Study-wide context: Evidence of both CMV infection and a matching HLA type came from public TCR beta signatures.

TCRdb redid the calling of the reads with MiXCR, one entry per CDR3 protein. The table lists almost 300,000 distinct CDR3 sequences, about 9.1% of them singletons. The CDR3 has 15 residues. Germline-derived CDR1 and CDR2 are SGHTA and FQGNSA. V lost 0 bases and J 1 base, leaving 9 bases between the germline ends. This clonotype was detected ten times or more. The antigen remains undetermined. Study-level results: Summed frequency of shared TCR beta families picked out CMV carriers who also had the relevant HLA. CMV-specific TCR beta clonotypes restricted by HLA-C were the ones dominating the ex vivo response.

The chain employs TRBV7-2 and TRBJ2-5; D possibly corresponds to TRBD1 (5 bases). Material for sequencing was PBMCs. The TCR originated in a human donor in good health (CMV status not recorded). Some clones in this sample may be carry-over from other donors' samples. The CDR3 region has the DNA TGTGCCAGCAGCTTAGCCCCCGACAGCCAAGAGACCCAGTACTTC. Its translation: CASSLAPDSQETQYF.